This T cell receptor beta chain was observed in a study of cytomegalovirus exposure and HLA in healthy donors. Whole-study findings and limits: In vitro experiments confirmed that a few CMV-associated chains were specific for CMV antigens. A later analysis linked a missense variant in DCLRE1C to the trimming of TCR beta V and J genes. As a later analysis revealed, most CMV-associated TCR beta chains appeared HLA-restricted.

Of note for this clone: Its antigen is not known.

It was with 60 Vbeta and 13 Jbeta primers that the PCR ran. Only in-frame clones appear in the TCRdb table, and some are missing; sequencing was by immunoSEQ multiplex PCR. The sample lists 200,000 to 250,000 clones, over 65% seen once, with 1% to 1.5% in the top ten. The study sampled nominally healthy donors, though unrecorded immune exposures were likely. Germline assignment: CDR1 SGHRS and CDR2 YFSETQ. The trim removed 4 bases at V and 0 bases at J, leaving 8 bases unmatched. The CDR3 covers 18 residues. Sequenced material: PBMCs. The sequence derives from a human donor in good health. The chain employs TRBV5-1 and TRBJ2-4; 12 nucleotides agree with TRBD2. In DNA form, the CDR3 reads TGCGCCAGCAGCCGCAGACTAGCGGGGGAACTAGCCAAAAACATTCAGTACTTC. Amino acids: CASSRRLAGELAKNIQYF. Full variable domain (outside the CDR3, taken from reference TRBV5-1 and TRBJ2-4): KAGVTQTPRYLIKTRGQQVTLSCSPISGHRSVSWYQQTPGQGLQFLFEYFSETQRNKGNFPGRFSGRQFSNSRSEMNVSTLELGDSALYLCASSRRLAGELAKNIQYFGAGTRLSVL.